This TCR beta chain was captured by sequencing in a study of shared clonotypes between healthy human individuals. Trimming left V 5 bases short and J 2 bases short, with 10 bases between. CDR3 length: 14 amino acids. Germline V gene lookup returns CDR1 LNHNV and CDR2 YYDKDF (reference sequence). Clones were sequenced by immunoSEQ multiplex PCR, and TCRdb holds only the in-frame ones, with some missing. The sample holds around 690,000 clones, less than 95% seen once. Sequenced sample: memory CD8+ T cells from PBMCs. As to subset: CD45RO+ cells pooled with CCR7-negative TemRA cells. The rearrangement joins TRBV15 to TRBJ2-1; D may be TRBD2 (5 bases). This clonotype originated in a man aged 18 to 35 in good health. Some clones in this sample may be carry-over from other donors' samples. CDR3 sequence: CATSDPGTYNEQFF. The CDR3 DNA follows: TGTGCCACCAGCGACCCCGGGACCTACAATGAGCAGTTCTTC.